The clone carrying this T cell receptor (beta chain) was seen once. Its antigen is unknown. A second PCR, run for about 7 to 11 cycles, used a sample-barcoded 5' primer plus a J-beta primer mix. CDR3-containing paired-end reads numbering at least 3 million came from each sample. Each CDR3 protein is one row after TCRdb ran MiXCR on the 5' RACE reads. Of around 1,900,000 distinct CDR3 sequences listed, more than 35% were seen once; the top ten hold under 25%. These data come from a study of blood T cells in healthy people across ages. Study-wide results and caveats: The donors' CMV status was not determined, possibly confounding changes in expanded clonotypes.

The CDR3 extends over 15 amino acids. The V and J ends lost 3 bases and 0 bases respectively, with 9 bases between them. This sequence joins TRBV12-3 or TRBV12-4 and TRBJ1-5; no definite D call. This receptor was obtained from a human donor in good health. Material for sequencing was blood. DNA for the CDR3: TGTGCCAGCAGTTTGGCAGATAGTAGCAATCAGCCCCAGCATTTT. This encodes CASSLADSSNQPQHF.